One and the same sample provided the 6 T cell receptor beta chains below, sequenced in a study of blood T cell repertoires in COVID-19. Only in-frame clones appear in the TCRdb table, and some are missing; sequencing was by immunoSEQ multiplex PCR. The table lists under 65,000 clones, around nine tenths of them singletons, with about 9.1% in the top ten. Specimen: peripheral blood. All receptors derive from an elderly woman with active COVID-19.

This chain uses TRBV5-6 with TRBJ2-3; D ambiguous. With 3 bases removed from V and 10 bases from J, the gap between germline ends came to 12 bases. The CDR3 extends over 12 amino acids. Germline V gene data show CDR1 as SGHDT and CDR2 as YYEEEE. This CDR3 is CASSSEARSQYF. The CDR3 coding sequence is TGTGCCAGCAGCTCCGAGGCTAGGTCGCAGTATTTT.

In this sample, this clone turned up a few times. CDR3 nucleotides: TGTGCCAGCAGTGATATCGGAAGGGGAGAGACCCAGTACTTC. Amino acids: CASSDIGRGETQYF. The chain combines TRBV6-1 with TRBJ2-5, with a tentative D call TRBD1 (5 bases). CDR1 MNHNS and CDR2 SASEGT come from the germline V gene. The CDR3 contains 14 residues. V was trimmed by 3 bases and J by 4 bases, leaving 12 bases between them.

The rearrangement links TRBV5-4 to TRBJ2-3; 8 bases match TRBD2. The CDR3 runs 20 residues. The germline gives CDR1 SGHNT, CDR2 YYREEE (reference sequence). J gave up 0 bases and V 3 bases, and 18 bases lay outside the gene matches. The CDR3 DNA sequence: TGTGCCAGCAGCTGGCGGGGCGGGGGGCCGATAGAGACTAGCACAGATACGCAGTATTTT. Residues: CASSWRGGGPIETSTDTQYF.

This rearrangement joins TRBV7-9 to TRBJ2-7; 7 bases fit TRBD1. Germline V lookup: CDR1 SEHNR, CDR2 FQNEAQ (reference sequence). Unmatched junction bases numbered 14, after V lost 8 bases and J lost 7 bases. The CDR3 spans 14 residues. The CDR3 DNA sequence: TGTGCCAGCTCCCCCGGCGTTGCAGGGGGTGAGCAGTACTTC. Its translation: CASSPGVAGGEQYF.

The genes are TRBV7-9 and TRBJ2-1, with 9 bases identical to TRBD1. V shed 5 bases, J shed 7 bases, and the junction held 9 bases outside the gene matches. The CDR3 contains 15 residues. Per germline, CDR1 SEHNR and CDR2 FQNEAQ (reference sequence). CDR3: CASSPRQGGRNEQFF. As DNA, the CDR3 is TGTGCCAGCAGCCCTCGACAGGGGGGGAGGAATGAGCAGTTCTTC.

The CDR3 coding sequence is TGTGCCAGCAGCCAAGCTCGAGATACGCAGTATTTT. This encodes CASSQARDTQYF. The chain couples TRBV4-2 to TRBJ2-3; D is ambiguous. Deletions cut 1 base from V and 5 bases from J, with 4 bases between. The CDR3 extends over 12 amino acids. From germline, CDR1 is LGHNA and CDR2 YNFKEQ.